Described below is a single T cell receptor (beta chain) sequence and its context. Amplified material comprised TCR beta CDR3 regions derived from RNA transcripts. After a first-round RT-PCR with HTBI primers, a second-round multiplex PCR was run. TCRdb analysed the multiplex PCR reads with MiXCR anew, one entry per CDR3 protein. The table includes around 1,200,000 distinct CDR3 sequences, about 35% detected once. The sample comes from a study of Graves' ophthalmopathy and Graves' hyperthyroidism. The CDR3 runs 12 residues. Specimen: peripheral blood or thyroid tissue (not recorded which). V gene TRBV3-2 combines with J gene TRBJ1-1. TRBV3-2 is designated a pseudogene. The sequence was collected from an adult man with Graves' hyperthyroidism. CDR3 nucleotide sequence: TGTGCCAGCAGCCAATCGAGCACTGAAGCTTTCTTT. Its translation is CASSQSSTEAFF.